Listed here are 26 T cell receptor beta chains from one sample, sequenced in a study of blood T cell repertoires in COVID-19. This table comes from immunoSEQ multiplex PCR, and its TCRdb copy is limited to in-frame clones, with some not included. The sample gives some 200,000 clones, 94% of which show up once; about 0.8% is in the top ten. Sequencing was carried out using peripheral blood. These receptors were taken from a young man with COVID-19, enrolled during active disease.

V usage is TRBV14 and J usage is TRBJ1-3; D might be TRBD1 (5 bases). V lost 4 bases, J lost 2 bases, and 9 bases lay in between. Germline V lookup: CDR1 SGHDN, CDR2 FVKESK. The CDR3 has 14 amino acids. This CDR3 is CASSRGTAGNTIYF. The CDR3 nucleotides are TGTGCCAGCAGCCGCGGGACGGCTGGAAACACCATATATTTT.

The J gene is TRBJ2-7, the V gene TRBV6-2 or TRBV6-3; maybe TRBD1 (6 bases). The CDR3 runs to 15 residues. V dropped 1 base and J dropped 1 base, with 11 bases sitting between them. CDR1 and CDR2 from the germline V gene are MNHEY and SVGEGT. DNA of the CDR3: TGTGCCAGCAGTTACTTTCCGGACAGTTCCTACGAGCAGTACTTC. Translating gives CASSYFPDSSYEQYF.

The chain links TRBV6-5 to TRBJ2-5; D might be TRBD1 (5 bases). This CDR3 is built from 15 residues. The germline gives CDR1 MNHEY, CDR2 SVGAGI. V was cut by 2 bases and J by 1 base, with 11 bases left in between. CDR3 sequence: CASSYGQGIQETQYF. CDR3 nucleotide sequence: TGTGCCAGCAGTTACGGCCAGGGCATCCAAGAGACCCAGTACTTC.

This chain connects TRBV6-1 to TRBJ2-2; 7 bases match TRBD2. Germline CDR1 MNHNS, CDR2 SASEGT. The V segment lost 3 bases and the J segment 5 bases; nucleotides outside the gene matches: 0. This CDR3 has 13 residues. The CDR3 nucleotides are TGTGCCAGCAGTGAGGGGGGGACCGGGGAGCTGTTTTTT. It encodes CASSEGGTGELFF.

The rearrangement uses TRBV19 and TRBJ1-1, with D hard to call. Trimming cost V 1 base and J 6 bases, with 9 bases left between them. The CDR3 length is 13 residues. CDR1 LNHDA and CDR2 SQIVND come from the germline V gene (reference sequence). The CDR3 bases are TGTGCCAGTAGTATAGGAGGAAGCCCTGAAGCTTTCTTT. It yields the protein CASSIGGSPEAFF.

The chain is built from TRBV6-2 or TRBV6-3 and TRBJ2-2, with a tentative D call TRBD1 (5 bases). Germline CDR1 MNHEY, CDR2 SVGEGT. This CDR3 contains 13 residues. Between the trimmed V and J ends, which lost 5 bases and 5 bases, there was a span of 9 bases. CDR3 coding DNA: TGTGCCAGCAGTCAACCAGGGACCGGGGAGCTGTTTTTT. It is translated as CASSQPGTGELFF.

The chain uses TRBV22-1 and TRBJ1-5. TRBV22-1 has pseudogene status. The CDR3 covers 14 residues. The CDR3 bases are TGTCCTGGGAGCGCACAGTTAGGCAATCAGCCCCAGCATTTT. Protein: CPGSAQLGNQPQHF.

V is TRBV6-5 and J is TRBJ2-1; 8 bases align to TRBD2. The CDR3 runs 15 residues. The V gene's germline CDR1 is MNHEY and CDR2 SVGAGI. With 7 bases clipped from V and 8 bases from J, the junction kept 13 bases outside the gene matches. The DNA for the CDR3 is TGTGCCAGCAAGGGTGCGGGGGGCCCGTGGGATGAGCAGTTCTTC. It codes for CASKGAGGPWDEQFF.

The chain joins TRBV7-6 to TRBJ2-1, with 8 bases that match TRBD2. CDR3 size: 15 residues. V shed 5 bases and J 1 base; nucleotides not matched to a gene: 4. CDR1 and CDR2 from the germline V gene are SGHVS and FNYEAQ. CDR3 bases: TGTGCCAGCAGCCGGGGGGGGCTTTCCTACAATGAGCAGTTCTTC. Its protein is CASSRGGLSYNEQFF.

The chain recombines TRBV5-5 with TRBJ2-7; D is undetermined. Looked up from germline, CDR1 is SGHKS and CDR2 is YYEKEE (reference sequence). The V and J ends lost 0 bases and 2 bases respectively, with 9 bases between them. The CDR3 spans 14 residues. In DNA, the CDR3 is TGTGCCAGCAGCTTGGAACCACCTACCTACGAGCAGTACTTC. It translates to CASSLEPPTYEQYF. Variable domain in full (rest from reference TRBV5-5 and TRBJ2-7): DAGVTQSPTHLIKTRGQQVTLRCSPISGHKSVSWYQQVLGQGPQFIFQYYEKEERGRGNFPDRFSARQFPNYSSELNVNALLLGDSALYLCASSLEPPTYEQYFGPGTRLTVT.

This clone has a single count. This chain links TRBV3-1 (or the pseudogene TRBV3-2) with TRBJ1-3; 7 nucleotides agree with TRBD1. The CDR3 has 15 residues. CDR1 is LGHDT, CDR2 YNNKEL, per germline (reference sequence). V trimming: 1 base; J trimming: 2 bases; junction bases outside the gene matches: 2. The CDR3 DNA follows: TGTGCCAGCAGCCAAGTCACAGGGGCTGGAAACACCATATATTTT. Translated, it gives CASSQVTGAGNTIYF.

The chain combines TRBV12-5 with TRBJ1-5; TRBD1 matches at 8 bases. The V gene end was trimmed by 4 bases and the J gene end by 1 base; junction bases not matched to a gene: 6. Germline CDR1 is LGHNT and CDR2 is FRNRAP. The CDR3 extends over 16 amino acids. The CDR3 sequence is CASGSTGTGSNQPQHF. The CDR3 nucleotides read TGTGCTAGTGGTTCAACCGGGACAGGCAGCAATCAGCCCCAGCATTTT.

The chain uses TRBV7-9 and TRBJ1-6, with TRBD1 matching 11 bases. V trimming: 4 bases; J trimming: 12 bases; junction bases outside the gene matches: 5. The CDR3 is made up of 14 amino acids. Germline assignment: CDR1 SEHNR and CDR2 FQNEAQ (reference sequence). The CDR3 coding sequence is TGTGCCAGCAGCTCCGGGACAGGGGGACGACCCCTCCACTTT. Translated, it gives CASSSGTGGRPLHF.

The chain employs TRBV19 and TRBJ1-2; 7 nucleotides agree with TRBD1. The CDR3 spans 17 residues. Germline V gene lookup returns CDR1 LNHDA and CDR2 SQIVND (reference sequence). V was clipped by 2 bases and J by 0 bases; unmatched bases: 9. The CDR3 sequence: CASSITGQKYTNYGYTF. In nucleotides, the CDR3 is TGTGCCAGTAGTATAACGGGACAGAAGTATACTAACTATGGCTACACCTTC.

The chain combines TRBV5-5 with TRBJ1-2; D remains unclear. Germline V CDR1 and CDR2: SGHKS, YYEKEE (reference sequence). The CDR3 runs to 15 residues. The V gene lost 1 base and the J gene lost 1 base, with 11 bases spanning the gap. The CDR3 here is CASSLTYSINYGYTF. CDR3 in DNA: TGTGCCAGCAGCTTGACGTACAGCATTAACTATGGCTACACCTTC.

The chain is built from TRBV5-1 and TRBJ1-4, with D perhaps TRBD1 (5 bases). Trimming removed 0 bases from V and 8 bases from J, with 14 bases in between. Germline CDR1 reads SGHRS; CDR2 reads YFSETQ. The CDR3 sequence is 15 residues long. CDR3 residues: CASSLGGRGEEKLFF. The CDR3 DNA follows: TGCGCCAGCAGCTTGGGTGGCCGGGGGGAGGAAAAACTGTTTTTT.

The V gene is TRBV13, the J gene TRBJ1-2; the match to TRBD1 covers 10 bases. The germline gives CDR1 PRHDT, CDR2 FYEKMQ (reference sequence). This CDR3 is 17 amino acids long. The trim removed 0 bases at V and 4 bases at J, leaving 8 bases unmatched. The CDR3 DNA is TGTGCCAGCAGCTTAGGTGGGACAGGGGCTTTGGGCTATGGCTACACCTTC. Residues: CASSLGGTGALGYGYTF.

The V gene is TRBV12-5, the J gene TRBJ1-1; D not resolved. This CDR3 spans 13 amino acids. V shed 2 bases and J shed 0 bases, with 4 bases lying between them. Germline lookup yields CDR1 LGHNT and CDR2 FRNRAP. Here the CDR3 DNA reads TGTGCTAGTGGTTTGAACATGAACACTGAAGCTTTCTTT. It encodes CASGLNMNTEAFF. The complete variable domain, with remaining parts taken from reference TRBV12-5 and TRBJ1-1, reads DARVTQTPRHKVTEMGQEVTMRCQPILGHNTVFWYRQTMMQGLELLAYFRNRAPLDDSGMPKDRFSAEMPDATLATLKIQPSEPRDSAVYFCASGLNMNTEAFFGQGTRLTVV.

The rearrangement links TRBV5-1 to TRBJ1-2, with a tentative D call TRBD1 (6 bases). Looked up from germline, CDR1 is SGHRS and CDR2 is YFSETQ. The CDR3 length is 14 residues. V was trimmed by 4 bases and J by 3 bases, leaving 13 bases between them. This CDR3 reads CASSLGQTDYGYTF. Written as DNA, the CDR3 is TGCGCCAGCAGCCTAGGACAGACCGACTATGGCTACACCTTC. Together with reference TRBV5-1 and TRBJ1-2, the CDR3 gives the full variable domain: KAGVTQTPRYLIKTRGQQVTLSCSPISGHRSVSWYQQTPGQGLQFLFEYFSETQRNKGNFPGRFSGRQFSNSRSEMNVSTLELGDSALYLCASSLGQTDYGYTFGSGTRLTVV.

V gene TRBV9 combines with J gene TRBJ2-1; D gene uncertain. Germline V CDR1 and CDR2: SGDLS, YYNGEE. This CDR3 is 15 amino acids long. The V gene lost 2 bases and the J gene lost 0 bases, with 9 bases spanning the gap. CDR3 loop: CASSVTSDSYNEQFF. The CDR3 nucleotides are TGTGCCAGCAGCGTGACGAGCGACTCCTACAATGAGCAGTTCTTC.

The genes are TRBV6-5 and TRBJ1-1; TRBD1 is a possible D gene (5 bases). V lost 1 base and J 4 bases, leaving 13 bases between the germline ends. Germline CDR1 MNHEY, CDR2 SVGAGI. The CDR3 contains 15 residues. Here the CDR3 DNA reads TGTGCCAGCAGTTACTACCAGGGTGGTGGCACTGAAGCTTTCTTT. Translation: CASSYYQGGGTEAFF.

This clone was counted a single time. The CDR3 DNA sequence: TGTGCCAGCAGCTTTCCACAGGGGTACGAGCAGTACTTC. It yields the protein CASSFPQGYEQYF. V usage is TRBV11-2 and J usage is TRBJ2-7; 7 nucleotides line up with TRBD1. The CDR3 runs 13 residues. The junction had 3 bases not matched to a gene; V was cut back by 3 bases and J by 4 bases. Germline V lookup: CDR1 SGHAT, CDR2 FQNNGV.

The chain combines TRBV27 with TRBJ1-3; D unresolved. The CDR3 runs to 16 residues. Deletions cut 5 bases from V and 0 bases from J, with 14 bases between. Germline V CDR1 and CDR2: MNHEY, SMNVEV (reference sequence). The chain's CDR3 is CASSPKELTSGNTIYF. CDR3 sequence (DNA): TGTGCCAGCAGTCCCAAGGAGCTGACCTCTGGAAACACCATATATTTT.

The CDR3 bases are TGTGCCAGCAGTTTATTCAAGAACACTGAAGCTTTCTTT. This translates into CASSLFKNTEAFF. The chain couples TRBV27 to TRBJ1-1; D not resolved. Germline assignment: CDR1 MNHEY and CDR2 SMNVEV (reference sequence). Between the trimmed V and J ends, which lost 1 base and 1 base, there was a span of 4 bases. The length of the CDR3 is 13 residues.

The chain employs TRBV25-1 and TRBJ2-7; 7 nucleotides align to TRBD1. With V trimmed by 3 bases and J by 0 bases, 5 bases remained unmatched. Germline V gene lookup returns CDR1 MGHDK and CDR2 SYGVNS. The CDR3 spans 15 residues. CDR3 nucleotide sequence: TGTGCCAGCAGTGAGGGGTGGGACAGCTCCTACGAGCAGTACTTC. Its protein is CASSEGWDSSYEQYF.

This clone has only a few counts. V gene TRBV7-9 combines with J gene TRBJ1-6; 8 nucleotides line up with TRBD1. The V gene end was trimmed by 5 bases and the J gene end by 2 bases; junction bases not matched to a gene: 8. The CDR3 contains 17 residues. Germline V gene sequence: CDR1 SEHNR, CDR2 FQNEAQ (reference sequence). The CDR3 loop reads CASSPDREYAYNSPLHF. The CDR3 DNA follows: TGTGCCAGCAGCCCGGACAGGGAATATGCCTATAATTCACCCCTCCACTTT.